A selection of T cell receptor beta chains follows, all from one sample in a study of T cell responses to AZD1222 COVID-19 vaccine. This table comes from immunoSEQ multiplex PCR, and its TCRdb copy is limited to in-frame clones, with some not included. The data hold tens of thousands of clones, with 88% observed a single time. The sequencing used peripheral blood, collected on day 0 of AZD1222 vaccination. Receptor source: an adult in good health. The CDR3 runs from the conserved cysteine through the conserved F or W. The order of the fields is J gene, clone size, V gene, D gene, CDR3 protein, CDR3 DNA. D genes are given only for firm matches. Expanded clones are given a class, and other clones once, few, many or no size at all.

J: TRBJ1-6
size: once
V: TRBV18
D: -
CDR3: CASQQGNNSPLHF
DNA: TGTGCCAGCCAACAGGGAAACAATTCACCCCTCCACTTT

J: TRBJ1-1
size: once
V: TRBV19
D: -
CDR3: CASSIVGPSGMNTEAFF
DNA: TGTGCCAGTAGTATAGTGGGCCCCTCGGGGATGAACACTGAAGCTTTCTTT

J: TRBJ1-1
size: -
V: TRBV4-1
D: -
CDR3: CASSQDPRNTEAFF
DNA: TGCGCCAGCAGCCAAGACCCCCGAAACACTGAAGCTTTCTTT

J: TRBJ1-5
size: once
V: TRBV6-6
D: -
CDR3: CASSYSSGDQPQHF
DNA: TGTGCCAGCAGTTACTCGTCAGGGGATCAGCCCCAGCATTTT

J: TRBJ2-3
size: -
V: TRBV5-6
D: TRBD2
CDR3: CASSFWDYRTDTQYF
DNA: TGTGCCAGCAGCTTCTGGGACTACCGCACAGATACGCAGTATTTT

J: TRBJ1-1
size: -
V: TRBV6-5
D: -
CDR3: CASSQQGLSTEAFF
DNA: TGTGCCAGCAGTCAACAGGGCCTTAGCACTGAAGCTTTCTTT

J: TRBJ1-5
size: few
V: TRBV2
D: -
CDR3: CASSGNRGRQPQHF
DNA: TGTGCCAGCAGTGGGAACCGCGGACGTCAGCCCCAGCATTTT

J: TRBJ1-1
size: -
V: TRBV28
D: TRBD1
CDR3: CASREGGRTEAFF
DNA: TGTGCCAGCAGGGAAGGGGGCAGGACTGAAGCTTTCTTT

J: TRBJ2-7
size: -
V: TRBV4-2
D: TRBD2
CDR3: CASSQDIAGSYEQYF
DNA: TGTGCCAGCAGCCAAGATATAGCGGGCTCCTACGAGCAGTACTTC

J: TRBJ2-7
size: medium-sized
V: TRBV5-1
D: -
CDR3: CASRFGSSYEQYF
DNA: TGCGCCAGCAGATTCGGATCCTCCTACGAGCAGTACTTC

J: TRBJ2-3
size: -
V: TRBV5-1
D: -
CDR3: CASSLEGGPARDTQYF
DNA: TGCGCCAGCAGCTTGGAGGGGGGCCCGGCGAGGGATACGCAGTATTTT

J: TRBJ2-5
size: -
V: TRBV3-1/TRBV3-2
D: TRBD1
CDR3: CASSIRGQNLETQYF
DNA: TGTGCCAGCAGTATAAGGGGGCAGAACCTAGAGACCCAGTACTTC

J: TRBJ2-7
size: -
V: TRBV20-1
D: -
CDR3: CSASRSDEQYF
DNA: TGCAGTGCTAGCCGCTCGGACGAGCAGTACTTC

J: TRBJ1-1
size: -
V: TRBV19
D: -
CDR3: CASISSGREAFF
DNA: TGTGCCAGTATCTCTTCAGGGAGGGAAGCTTTCTTT

J: TRBJ2-3
size: -
V: TRBV2
D: -
CDR3: CASSPPWTPGRTDTQYF
DNA: TGTGCCAGCAGCCCCCCCTGGACGCCGGGGAGGACAGATACGCAGTATTTT

J: TRBJ1-6
size: -
V: TRBV6-1
D: -
CDR3: CASSAGGFGGKSPLHF
DNA: TGTGCCAGCAGTGCGGGCGGGTTTGGGGGAAAGTCACCCCTCCACTTT

J: TRBJ2-3
size: -
V: TRBV7-8
D: TRBD1
CDR3: CASSFGVGQLGDTQYF
DNA: TGTGCCAGCAGCTTCGGGGTGGGACAGTTGGGGGATACGCAGTATTTT

J: TRBJ2-2
size: -
V: TRBV9
D: -
CDR3: CASSVHSNTGELFF
DNA: TGTGCCAGCAGCGTCCACTCAAACACCGGGGAGCTGTTTTTT

J: TRBJ2-1
size: -
V: TRBV15
D: -
CDR3: CATSRLNEQFF
DNA: TGTGCCACCAGCAGACTTAATGAGCAGTTCTTC

J: TRBJ2-5
size: -
V: TRBV6-2/TRBV6-3
D: TRBD2
CDR3: CASSYGIAGMETQYF
DNA: TGTGCCAGCAGTTACGGGATAGCGGGAATGGAGACCCAGTACTTC

J: TRBJ1-5
size: -
V: TRBV10-1
D: -
CDR3: CASRMLYSNQPQHF
DNA: TGCGCCAGCAGGATGCTATATAGCAATCAGCCCCAGCATTTT

J: TRBJ1-4
size: once
V: TRBV20-1
D: -
CDR3: CSASTWTATNEKLFF
DNA: TGCAGTGCTAGTACGTGGACGGCTACTAATGAAAAACTGTTTTTT

J: TRBJ2-1
size: -
V: TRBV11-2
D: TRBD2
CDR3: CASSSSGAYNEQFF
DNA: TGTGCCAGCAGCTCTAGCGGGGCCTACAATGAGCAGTTCTTC

J: TRBJ2-7
size: few
V: TRBV4-1
D: -
CDR3: CASSQGNSGVEQYF
DNA: TGCGCCAGCAGCCAAGGTAATAGCGGAGTGGAGCAGTACTTC